These 8 T cell receptor beta chains came from one sample sequenced in a study of control samples from healthy donors and cancer patients (dated by TCRdb to about 2020). Library method: the immunoSEQ multiplex PCR assay. The clones in this table, taken by TCRdb from immuneACCESS, are in-frame only. Not every clone is retained; where verified, under half of the shortfall comes from an unresolved V gene, and the cause of the rest is unknown. The sample table records about 170,000 clones; about 93% of these occur just once. Of the sample, 4.1% falls within the top ten clones. Sequencing was done on a sample of blood. These receptors all come from a woman aged 55-69 years in good health.

The CDR3 loop is CASSPGGTDNYGYTF. The CDR3 region has the DNA TGCGCCAGCAGCCCTGGTGGCACGGATAACTATGGCTACACCTTC. The chain couples TRBV5-1 to TRBJ1-2; D not resolved. V lost 4 bases and J 1 base, leaving 14 bases between the germline ends. CDR1 and CDR2 from the germline V gene are SGHRS and YFSETQ. The CDR3 spans 15 residues.

J is TRBJ1-4 and V is TRBV12-2. TRBV12-2 is a pseudogene segment. The CDR3 loop spans 14 amino acids. As DNA, the CDR3 is TGTGCAAGTCGCTTGGTCAATTATCTTGAAAAACTGTTTTTT. This codes for CASRLVNYLEKLFF.

The genes are TRBV5-5 and TRBJ1-5; D ambiguous. The CDR3 runs 15 residues. The V and J ends lost 4 bases and 5 bases respectively, with 16 bases between them. The germline CDR1 and CDR2 sequences are SGHKS and YYEKEE (reference sequence). The CDR3 nucleotides read TGTGCCAGCAGCGGTGTAGGTGCGCAAGATCAGCCCCAGCATTTT. Amino acid sequence: CASSGVGAQDQPQHF.

This chain uses TRBV6-5 with TRBJ1-4; 8 bases agree with TRBD1. Looked up from germline, CDR1 is MNHEY and CDR2 is SVGAGI. The V segment lost 3 bases and the J segment 13 bases; nucleotides outside the gene matches: 10. The CDR3 has 14 amino acids. CDR3 in amino acids: CASSYGQGSGGLFF. DNA for the CDR3: TGTGCCAGCAGTTATGGACAGGGATCCGGTGGACTGTTTTTT.

The chain couples TRBV29-1 to TRBJ1-2; D is uncertain. CDR1 SQVTM and CDR2 ANQGSEA come from the germline V gene. The CDR3 covers 14 residues. Between the trimmed V and J ends, which lost 4 bases and 4 bases, there was a span of 16 bases. The CDR3 bases are TGCAGCGTTGCAAAGTCGAAGGTTCGCTATGGCTACACCTTC. Its translation: CSVAKSKVRYGYTF.

This clone was detected only once. V usage is TRBV19 and J usage is TRBJ2-6; the D gene could be TRBD1 or TRBD2 (5 bases each). The germline V and J ends were trimmed by 5 bases and 3 bases, with 20 bases remaining between them. Germline V gene sequence: CDR1 LNHDA, CDR2 SQIVND (reference sequence). The length of the CDR3 is 18 residues. CDR3 residues: CASSVIRDHSRGANVLTF. CDR3 DNA: TGTGCCAGTAGTGTCATACGGGACCATTCTCGTGGGGCCAACGTCCTGACTTTC. The variable domain in full, with the rest retrieved from reference TRBV19 and TRBJ2-6, is DGGITQSPKYLFRKEGQNVTLSCEQNLNHDAMYWYRQDPGQGLRLIYYSQIVNDFQKGDIAEGYSVSREKKESFPLTVTSAQKNPTAFYLCASSVIRDHSRGANVLTFGAGSRLTVL.

The chain couples TRBV5-4 to TRBJ1-2; D gene uncertain. Germline V gene data show CDR1 as SGHNT and CDR2 as YYREEE (reference sequence). Trimming stripped 0 bases from V and 5 bases from J, with 11 bases between. The CDR3 spans 14 residues. The CDR3 DNA sequence: TGTGCCAGCAGCTTGGACAGCATTCCTTATGGCTACACCTTC. Translated, it gives CASSLDSIPYGYTF.

This rearrangement joins TRBV6-5 to TRBJ1-1, with D unclear. From germline, CDR1 is MNHEY and CDR2 SVGAGI. CDR3 size: 15 residues. V was trimmed by 6 bases and J by 4 bases, leaving 18 bases between them. The DNA for the CDR3 is TGTGCCAGCAGCCAACGGGTCACCTTTGCCACTGAAGCTTTCTTT. Amino acids: CASSQRVTFATEAFF.